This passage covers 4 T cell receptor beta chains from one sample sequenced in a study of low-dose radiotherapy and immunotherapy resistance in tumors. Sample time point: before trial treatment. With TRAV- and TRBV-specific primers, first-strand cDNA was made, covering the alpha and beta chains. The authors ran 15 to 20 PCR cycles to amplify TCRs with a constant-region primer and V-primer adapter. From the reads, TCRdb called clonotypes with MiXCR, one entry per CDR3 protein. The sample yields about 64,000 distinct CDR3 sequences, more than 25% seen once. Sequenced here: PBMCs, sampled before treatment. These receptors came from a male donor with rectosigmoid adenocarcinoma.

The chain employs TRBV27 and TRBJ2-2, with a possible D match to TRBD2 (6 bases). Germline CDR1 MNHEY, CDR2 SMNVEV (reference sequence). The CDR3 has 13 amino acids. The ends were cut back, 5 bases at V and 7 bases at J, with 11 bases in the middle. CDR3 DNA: TGTGCCAGCAGTCCCCCGGGACTCGGGGAGCTGTTTTTT. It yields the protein CASSPPGLGELFF.

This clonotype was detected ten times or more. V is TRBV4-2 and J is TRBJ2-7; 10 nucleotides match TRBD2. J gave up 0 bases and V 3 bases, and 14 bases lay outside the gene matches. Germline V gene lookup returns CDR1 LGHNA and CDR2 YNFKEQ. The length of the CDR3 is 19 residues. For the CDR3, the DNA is TGTGCCAGCAGCCAGACGGTCAGCGGGAGGGCCCTTTACTCCTACGAGCAGTACTTC. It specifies CASSQTVSGRALYSYEQYF.

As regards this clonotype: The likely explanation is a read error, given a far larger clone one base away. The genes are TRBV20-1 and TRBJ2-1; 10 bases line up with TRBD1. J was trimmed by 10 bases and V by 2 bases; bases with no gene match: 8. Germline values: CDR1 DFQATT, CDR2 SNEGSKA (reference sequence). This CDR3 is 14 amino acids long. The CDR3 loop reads CSARPGQGFYEQFF. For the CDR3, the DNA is TGCAGTGCTAGACCGGGACAGGGGTTCTACGAGCAGTTCTTC.

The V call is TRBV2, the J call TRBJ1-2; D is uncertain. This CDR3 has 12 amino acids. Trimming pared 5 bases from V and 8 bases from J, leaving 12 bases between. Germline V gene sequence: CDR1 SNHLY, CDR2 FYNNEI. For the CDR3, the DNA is TGTGCCAGCAGTTCCCTTGGAGAGGGCTACACCTTC. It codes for CASSSLGEGYTF. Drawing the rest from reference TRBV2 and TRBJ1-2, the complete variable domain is EPEVTQTPSHQVTQMGQEVILRCVPISNHLYFYWYRQILGQKVEFLVSFYNNEISEKSEIFDDQFSVERPDGSNFTLKIRSTKLEDSAMYFCASSSLGEGYTFGSGTRLTVV.